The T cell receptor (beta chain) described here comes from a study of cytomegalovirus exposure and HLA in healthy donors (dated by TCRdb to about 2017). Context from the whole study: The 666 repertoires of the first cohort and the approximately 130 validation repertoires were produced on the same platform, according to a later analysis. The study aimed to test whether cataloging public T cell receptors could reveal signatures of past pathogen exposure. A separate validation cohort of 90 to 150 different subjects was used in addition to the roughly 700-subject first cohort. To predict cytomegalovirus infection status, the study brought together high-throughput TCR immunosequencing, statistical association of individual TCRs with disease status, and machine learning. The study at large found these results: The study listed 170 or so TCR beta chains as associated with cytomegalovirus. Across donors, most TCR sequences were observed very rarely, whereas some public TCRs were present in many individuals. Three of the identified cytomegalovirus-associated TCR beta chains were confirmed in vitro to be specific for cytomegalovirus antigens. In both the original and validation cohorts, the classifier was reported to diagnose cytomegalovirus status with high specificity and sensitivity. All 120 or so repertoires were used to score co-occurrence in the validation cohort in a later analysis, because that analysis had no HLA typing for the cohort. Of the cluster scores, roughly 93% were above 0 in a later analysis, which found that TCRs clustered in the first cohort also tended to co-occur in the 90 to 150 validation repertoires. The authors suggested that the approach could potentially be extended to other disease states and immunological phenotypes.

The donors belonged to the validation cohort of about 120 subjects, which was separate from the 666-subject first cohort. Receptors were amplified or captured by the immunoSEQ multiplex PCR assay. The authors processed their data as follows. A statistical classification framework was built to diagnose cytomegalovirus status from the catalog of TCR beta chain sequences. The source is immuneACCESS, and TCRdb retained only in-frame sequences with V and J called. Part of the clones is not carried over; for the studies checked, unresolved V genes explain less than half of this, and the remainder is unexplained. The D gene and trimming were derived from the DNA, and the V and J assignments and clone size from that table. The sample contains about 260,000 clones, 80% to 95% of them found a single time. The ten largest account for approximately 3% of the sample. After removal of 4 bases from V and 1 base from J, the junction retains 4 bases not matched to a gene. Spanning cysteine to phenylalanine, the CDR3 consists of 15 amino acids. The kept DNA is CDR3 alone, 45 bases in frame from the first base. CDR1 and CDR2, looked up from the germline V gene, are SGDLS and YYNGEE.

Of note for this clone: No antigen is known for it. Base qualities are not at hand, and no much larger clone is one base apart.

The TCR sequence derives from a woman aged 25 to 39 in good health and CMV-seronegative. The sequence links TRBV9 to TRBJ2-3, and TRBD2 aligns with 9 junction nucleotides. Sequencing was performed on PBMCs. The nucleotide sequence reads TGTGCCAGCAGCATAAGACTAGCGGGCACAGATACGCAGTATTTT. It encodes CASSIRLAGTDTQYF.